Included here is one T cell receptor beta chain sequence, with context. Its specificity is not known. The data were taken from a study of glioma-infiltrating T cells after dendritic cell vaccination. Study-wide results and caveats: TCR clonality showed no direct relationship with survival.

The PCR used 60 V beta and 13 J beta primers. Only in-frame clones appear in the TCRdb table, and some are missing; sequencing was by immunoSEQ multiplex PCR. The data contain over 90,000 clones, 65% to 85% of them singletons. The ends lost 2 bases at V and 3 bases at J; junction bases unmatched: 9. This CDR3 has 17 residues. From germline, CDR1 is MGHRA and CDR2 YSYEKL. Indicated time point: after dendritic cell vaccination, including at tumor progression/relapse. Before vaccination, two weeks after the third vaccination, and at progression, PBMC were collected. This chain uses TRBV4-1 with TRBJ2-1; TRBD1 aligns across 8 bases. The receptor was isolated from a human donor with glioblastoma. The sample consisted of blood, taken after dendritic cell vaccination. The CDR3 here is CASSQRTGWGSYNEQFF. The CDR3 DNA follows: TGCGCCAGCAGCCAACGGACAGGGTGGGGGAGCTACAATGAGCAGTTCTTC.